Reported below is one TCR beta chain. The target antigen is unknown. After removal of 5 bases from V and 8 bases from J, the junction contained 9 bases not matched to a gene. This CDR3 contains 14 residues. Germline V gene data show CDR1 as SEHNR and CDR2 as FQNEAQ (reference sequence). These data originate in a study of T cell repertoires in cytomegalovirus infection. Study-wide background: The public TCR beta signatures pointed to both CMV infection and matching HLA type.

In TCRdb, the reads were re-called with MiXCR into one record per CDR3 protein. The sample yields about 78,000 distinct CDR3 sequences, roughly 39% seen once. General study results and limits: Using cumulative public TCR beta family frequency, the authors identified those who carried CMV together with the relevant HLA. The study found HLA-C-restricted CMV-specific TCR beta clonotypes dominating the ex vivo response.

The material was CD8+ T cells from cultured PBMCs, obtained from culture after CMV antigen stimulation. V is TRBV7-9 and J is TRBJ1-1; TRBD1 agrees at 9 bases. This sequence originates from a human donor in good health (CMV status not recorded). Some clones in this sample may be carry-over from other donors' samples. CDR3 in DNA: TGTGCCAGCAGCACTACCGGGACAGGGAAGGAAGCTTTCTTT. Translating gives CASSTTGTGKEAFF. The complete variable domain, with remaining parts taken from reference TRBV7-9 and TRBJ1-1, reads DTGVSQNPRHKITKRGQNVTFRCDPISEHNRLYWYRQTLGQGPEFLTYFQNEAQLEKSRLLSDRFSAERPKGSFSTLEIQRTEQGDSAMYLCASSTTGTGKEAFFGQGTRLTVV.